This entry lists 32 T cell receptor beta chains sequenced from one sample in a study of blood T cell repertoires in COVID-19. Profiled with immunoSEQ multiplex PCR; TCRdb holds only in-frame clones, not every one. The data contain hundreds of thousands of clones, almost 85% of them seen just once; the ten biggest clones take up 1.9%. The source material was peripheral blood. The source is a woman of 80 years or more with acute or convalescent COVID-19.

This clone occurred a few times. This chain connects TRBV14 to TRBJ2-3; the D gene is possibly TRBD1 (5 bases). The CDR3 runs 14 residues. The germline CDR1 and CDR2 sequences are SGHDN and FVKESK. V was pared by 0 bases and J by 1 base, with 5 bases between. CDR3 nucleotides: TGTGCCAGCAGCCAAGACAGGGGCACAGATACGCAGTATTTT. Encoded protein: CASSQDRGTDTQYF.

This clone was observed a single time. The chain uses TRBV4-2 and TRBJ1-2; 9 nucleotides align to TRBD1. CDR3 length: 17 residues. V lost 1 base to trimming and J lost 0 bases; unmatched junction nucleotides: 6. The germline V gene has CDR1 LGHNA and CDR2 YNFKEQ. The CDR3 is CASSQAQDRGANYGYTF. As DNA, the CDR3 is TGTGCCAGCAGCCAAGCGCAGGACAGGGGAGCTAACTATGGCTACACCTTC.

The V gene is TRBV19, the J gene TRBJ1-5, with TRBD1 matching over 7 bases. Germline trimming cut 7 bases from V and 9 bases from J; bases unmatched to any gene: 15. The CDR3 covers 15 residues. Germline V gene lookup returns CDR1 LNHDA and CDR2 SQIVND (reference sequence). The CDR3 DNA sequence: TGTGCCAGTAATACAGGACAGGTGGGGAGCATGCCCCAGCATTTT. This codes for CASNTGQVGSMPQHF.

The chain links TRBV7-6 to TRBJ1-2; 9 bases fit TRBD1. V was pared by 1 base and J by 4 bases, with 1 base of the junction left unmatched. The CDR3 spans 14 residues. Germline loops: CDR1 SGHVS, CDR2 FNYEAQ. Here the CDR3 reads CASSLGDRAYGYTF. CDR3 coding DNA: TGTGCCAGCAGCTTAGGGGACAGGGCCTATGGCTACACCTTC.

This chain uses TRBV7-9 with TRBJ1-1, with 8 bases aligning to TRBD1. Trimming at V came to 1 base and at J to 5 bases, leaving 6 bases not matched to a gene. Germline CDR1 is SEHNR and CDR2 is FQNEAQ (reference sequence). This CDR3 spans 15 amino acids. The CDR3 sequence is CASSLGTGLRTEAFF. CDR3 nucleotide sequence: TGTGCCAGCAGCTTAGGGACAGGGTTGCGGACTGAAGCTTTCTTT. The full variable domain, in which reference TRBV7-9 and TRBJ1-1 provide the parts outside the CDR3, is DTGVSQNPRHKITKRGQNVTFRCDPISEHNRLYWYRQTLGQGPEFLTYFQNEAQLEKSRLLSDRFSAERPKGSFSTLEIQRTEQGDSAMYLCASSLGTGLRTEAFFGQGTRLTVV.

The sample holds one count of this clone. The V call is TRBV12-3 or TRBV12-4, the J call TRBJ1-1; D is undetermined. Trimming pared 7 bases from V and 5 bases from J, leaving 14 bases between. This CDR3 has 13 amino acids. The CDR3 region is CASNRAGLTEAFF. CDR3 bases: TGTGCCAGCAACCGCGCAGGTCTGACTGAAGCTTTCTTT.

The genes are TRBV6-2 or TRBV6-3 and TRBJ2-7; D not certain. Germline CDR1 is MNHEY and CDR2 is SVGEGT. V lost 5 bases and J 0 bases, leaving 11 bases between the germline ends. The CDR3 contains 14 residues. CDR3 coding DNA: TGTGCCAGCAGTCCCACTCCTCCCTCCTACGAGCAGTACTTC. It codes for CASSPTPPSYEQYF.

The V and J genes are TRBV29-1 and TRBJ1-2, with 8 bases lining up with TRBD1. The germline V gene has CDR1 SQVTM and CDR2 ANQGSEA. Trimming cost V 8 bases and J 2 bases; bases outside gene matches: 7. This CDR3 has 13 residues. In nucleotides, the CDR3 is TGCAGCACCCAGACAGGGGCCAACTATGGCTACACCTTC. Translation gives CSTQTGANYGYTF.

The chain joins TRBV5-4 to TRBJ1-1; TRBD1 agrees at 8 bases. The CDR3 covers 14 residues. CDR1 and CDR2 (germline): SGHNT, YYREEE (reference sequence). Unmatched junction bases numbered 2, after V lost 3 bases and J lost 1 base. CDR3 bases: TGTGCCAGCAGCTCGGACAGGGAGAACACTGAAGCTTTCTTT. Protein: CASSSDRENTEAFF.

V is TRBV28 and J is TRBJ1-2; D is perhaps TRBD1 (5 bases). The CDR3 runs 12 residues. Per germline, CDR1 MDHEN and CDR2 SYDVKM. Trimming removed 6 bases from V and 4 bases from J, with 9 bases in between. The CDR3 coding sequence is TGTGCCAGCAGGCAGGGTTTCTATGGCTACACCTTC. This sequence encodes CASRQGFYGYTF.

The chain is built from TRBV21-1 and TRBJ2-2; the DNA was not compared with TRBD1, the D call given in the table. TRBV21-1 is deemed a pseudogene. This CDR3 is built from 17 residues. CDR3 in amino acids: CASSRSGTGERTGELFF. CDR3 bases: TGTGCCAGCAGCAGATCCGGGACAGGGGAAAGGACCGGGGAGCTGTTTTTT.

DNA for the CDR3: TGTGCCAGCAGCCCCCGCCTCGGGTACGAGCAGTACTTC. The encoded protein is CASSPRLGYEQYF. V is TRBV7-8 and J is TRBJ2-7, with D hard to call. CDR3 length: 13 residues. Trimming removed 5 bases from V and 4 bases from J, with 12 bases in between. CDR1 is SGHVS and CDR2 is FQNEAQ in the germline V gene. Drawing the rest from reference TRBV7-8 and TRBJ2-7, the complete variable domain is GAGVSQSPRYKVAKRGQDVALRCDPISGHVSLFWYQQALGQGPEFLTYFQNEAQLDKSGLPSDRFFAERPEGSVSTLKIQRTQQEDSAVYLCASSPRLGYEQYFGPGTRLTVT.

Notes on this clone: This specimen includes other DNA sequences encoding the same CDR3. The V and J genes are TRBV4-1 and TRBJ1-1; 9 bases map to TRBD1. This CDR3 is built from 14 residues. V gave up 3 bases and J gave up 1 base; unmatched junction bases: 0. CDR1 is MGHRA and CDR2 is YSYEKL in the germline V gene. CDR3 sequence reads: CASSQGQGNTEAFF. The CDR3 DNA reads TGCGCCAGCAGCCAGGGACAGGGGAACACTGAAGCTTTCTTT.

With respect to this clone: The junction and the germline gene differ at one end; a read error may be behind it. J is TRBJ1-5 and V is TRBV7-7; TRBD1 is a possible D gene (6 bases). Germline V CDR1 and CDR2: SSHAT, FNYEAQ (reference sequence). The CDR3 is made up of 16 amino acids. This CDR3 is CASSFPGGFSNQPQHF. In DNA form, the CDR3 reads TGTGCTAGCAGCTTTCCTGGGGGCTTTAGCAATCAGCCCCAGCATTTT. The full variable domain, its missing parts supplied by reference TRBV7-7 and TRBJ1-5, is GAGVSQSPRYKVTKRGQDVTLRCDPISSHATLYWYQQALGQGPEFLTYFNYEAQPDKSGLPSDRFSAERPEGSISTLTIQRTEQRDSAMYRCASSFPGGFSNQPQHFGDGTRLSIL.

CDR3 DNA sequence: TGTGCCACCAGCAGAGGGGGGACAGGGCAAGAGACCCAGTACTTC. Protein sequence: CATSRGGTGQETQYF. The chain joins TRBV15 to TRBJ2-5, with 9 bases fitting TRBD1. V shed 1 base, J shed 2 bases, and the junction held 2 bases outside the gene matches. Per the germline V gene, CDR1 is LNHNV and CDR2 is YYDKDF (reference sequence). The CDR3 length is 15 residues.

The chain has TRBV6-4 and TRBJ1-2; no clear D gene. The germline V gene encodes CDR1 MRHNA and CDR2 SNTAGT. V dropped 3 bases and J dropped 2 bases, with 7 bases sitting between them. This CDR3 is built from 13 residues. CDR3 sequence reads: CASSEAGNYGYTF. CDR3 bases: TGTGCCAGCAGTGAAGCCGGGAACTATGGCTACACCTTC.

This clone was found once. The genes are TRBV6-5 and TRBJ1-2; D is uncertain. The CDR3 is made up of 15 amino acids. V was cut by 5 bases and J by 0 bases, with 13 bases left in between. Per the germline V gene, CDR1 is MNHEY and CDR2 is SVGAGI. The CDR3 DNA sequence: TGTGCCAGCAGTAGCGGTCGTAGTCCTAACTATGGCTACACCTTC. Translating gives CASSSGRSPNYGYTF.

The chain's CDR3 is CASSLAPGQGNQPQHF. The DNA of the CDR3 is TGTGCCAGCAGCTTGGCCCCTGGACAGGGGAATCAGCCCCAGCATTTT. This chain links TRBV5-6 with TRBJ1-5, with 9 bases that match TRBD1. The V and J ends lost 0 bases and 4 bases, in that order; junction bases with no gene match: 5. CDR3 length: 16 residues. CDR1 SGHDT and CDR2 YYEEEE come from the germline V gene.

This chain uses TRBV3-1 (or the pseudogene TRBV3-2) with TRBJ2-3; possibly TRBD2 for D (6 bases). The CDR3 has 14 residues. Trimming removed 4 bases from V and 0 bases from J, with 8 bases in between. The germline CDR1 and CDR2 sequences are LGHDT and YNNKEL (reference sequence). The CDR3 DNA reads TGTGCCAGCAGCCCGGGGGACAGCACAGATACGCAGTATTTT. Translating gives CASSPGDSTDTQYF.

The gene calls are TRBV27 and TRBJ1-4; the D gene is possibly TRBD1 (5 bases). The CDR3 is 12 amino acids. In germline, CDR1 is MNHEY, CDR2 SMNVEV (reference sequence). V shed 9 bases and J shed 6 bases, with 11 bases lying between them. CDR3 sequence reads: CASGQSYEKLFF. The DNA for the CDR3 is TGTGCCAGTGGACAATCTTATGAAAAACTGTTTTTT. The full variable domain, rest sourced from reference TRBV27 and TRBJ1-4, is EAQVTQNPRYLITVTGKKLTVTCSQNMNHEYMSWYRQDPGLGLRQIYYSMNVEVTDKGDVPEGYKVSRKEKRNFPLILESPSPNQTSLYFCASGQSYEKLFFGSGTQLSVL.

This clone was seen just once. The chain joins TRBV6-6 to TRBJ2-7; 8 positions agree with TRBD1. In germline, CDR1 is MNHNY, CDR2 SVGAGI (reference sequence). V lost 5 bases to trimming and J lost 1 base; unmatched junction nucleotides: 13. The CDR3 consists of 17 residues. The CDR3 DNA sequence: TGTGCCAGCAGTCCCTATGATCCGACAGGGGTGTCCTACGAGCAGTACTTC. Protein product: CASSPYDPTGVSYEQYF.

The genes are TRBV4-3 and TRBJ1-3; 9 positions agree with TRBD1. Germline V CDR1 and CDR2: LGHNA, YSLEER. Unmatched junction bases numbered 5, after V lost 0 bases and J lost 5 bases. This CDR3 has 16 residues. The CDR3 bases are TGCGCCAGCAGCCAAGAAGTGACAGGGGGACGAAACACCATATATTTT. Its protein is CASSQEVTGGRNTIYF.

This clone appeared a single time. This chain connects TRBV12-3 or TRBV12-4 to TRBJ1-4, with D possibly matching TRBD1 (6 bases). There are 13 residues in the CDR3. Deletions cut 8 bases from V and 7 bases from J, with 14 bases between. CDR3 protein: CASLDSIGEKLFF. The CDR3, as DNA: TGTGCCAGCCTGGACAGCATCGGTGAAAAACTGTTTTTT.

CDR3 residues: CASSLTAGSYNEQFF. CDR3 coding DNA: TGTGCCAGCAGCTTAACAGCAGGCTCCTACAATGAGCAGTTCTTC. V is TRBV7-3 and J is TRBJ2-1, with D unclear. Germline CDR1 reads SGHTA; CDR2 reads FQGTGA. V shed 0 bases and J shed 0 bases, with 6 bases lying between them. The CDR3 has 15 residues.

The V and J genes are TRBV4-2 and TRBJ2-5; 7 nucleotides agree with TRBD1. Per the germline V gene, CDR1 is LGHNA and CDR2 is YNFKEQ. Losses at the gene ends were 0 bases for V and 3 bases for J; bases not matched to a gene: 4. This CDR3 is 15 amino acids long. The DNA for the CDR3 is TGTGCCAGCAGCCAAGATAGTGACAGGGAAGAGACCCAGTACTTC. Translating it yields CASSQDSDREETQYF.

The rearrangement joins TRBV5-1 to TRBJ2-5, with D unclear. Germline assignment: CDR1 SGHRS and CDR2 YFSETQ. There are 15 residues in the CDR3. The V gene lost 1 base and the J gene lost 5 bases, with 15 bases spanning the gap. CDR3 sequence reads: CASSLSTAAQETQYF. The DNA of the CDR3 is TGCGCCAGCAGCTTGAGTACAGCCGCACAGGAGACCCAGTACTTC.

The J gene is TRBJ2-2, the V gene TRBV18, with 10 nucleotides matching TRBD1. The V gene's germline CDR1 is KGHSH and CDR2 LQKENI. The CDR3 loop spans 17 amino acids. V lost 6 bases and J lost 3; bases outside the gene matches: 10. CDR3 coding DNA: TGTGCCAGCTCGCGCCCCGGGACAGGGGATTACACCGGGGAGCTGTTTTTT. Translation: CASSRPGTGDYTGELFF.

This clone was observed once. CDR3 coding DNA: TGTGCCAGCGTGGGGGGACAGGGCACAAGGAATCAGCCCCAGCATTTT. Protein product: CASVGGQGTRNQPQHF. The chain is built from TRBV2 and TRBJ1-5; 9 bases are a match to TRBD1. V lost 8 bases and J lost 4; bases outside the gene matches: 12. CDR3 length: 16 residues. CDR1 is SNHLY, CDR2 FYNNEI, per germline.

This clone showed up just once. The rearrangement links TRBV9 to TRBJ1-1; 7 bases fit TRBD1. The germline CDR1 and CDR2 sequences are SGDLS and YYNGEE. This CDR3 spans 15 amino acids. V lost 0 bases to trimming and J lost 0 bases; unmatched junction nucleotides: 2. The CDR3 DNA reads as TGTGCCAGCAGCGTAGTGGGACAGATGAACACTGAAGCTTTCTTT. Translating it yields CASSVVGQMNTEAFF. The full variable domain, its missing parts supplied by reference TRBV9 and TRBJ1-1, is DSGVTQTPKHLITATGQRVTLRCSPRSGDLSVYWYQQSLDQGLQFLIQYYNGEERAKGNILERFSAQQFPDLHSELNLSSLELGDSALYFCASSVVGQMNTEAFFGQGTRLTVV.

V gene TRBV6-2 or TRBV6-3 combines with J gene TRBJ2-7; 9 bases line up with TRBD1. The CDR3 is 14 amino acids. The germline V gene has CDR1 MNHEY and CDR2 SVGEGT. The V gene end was trimmed by 6 bases and the J gene end by 1 base; junction bases not matched to a gene: 4. The CDR3 region is CASSPTGGSYEQYF. DNA for the CDR3: TGTGCCAGCAGCCCGACAGGGGGGTCCTACGAGCAGTACTTC.

This clone has a single count. The rearrangement uses TRBV9 and TRBJ2-1; 12 bases are a match to TRBD2. There are 15 residues in the CDR3. Germline trimming cut 2 bases from V and 7 bases from J; bases unmatched to any gene: 4. Germline CDR1 reads SGDLS; CDR2 reads YYNGEE. CDR3 sequence: CASSVGTSGSNEQFF. CDR3 DNA: TGTGCCAGCAGCGTTGGGACTAGCGGGTCGAATGAGCAGTTCTTC.

The chain joins TRBV7-2 to TRBJ1-2; the match to TRBD1 covers 7 bases. This CDR3 region has 15 residues. Trimming at V came to 0 bases and at J to 2 bases, leaving 3 bases not matched to a gene. Germline V gives CDR1 SGHTA, CDR2 FQGNSA. In DNA, the CDR3 is TGTGCCAGCAGCTTAGCTAGGACAGGCAACTATGGCTACACCTTC. It translates to CASSLARTGNYGYTF.